This T cell receptor beta chain was identified in a study of cytomegalovirus exposure and HLA in healthy donors. Each of the donors was a healthy bone marrow donor. As to this clone: Antigen unknown.

The length of the CDR3 is 15 residues. Germline assignment: CDR1 MNHEY and CDR2 SMNVEV (reference sequence). Trimming took 4 bases from V and 5 from J; bases not matched to a gene: 10. Study outcomes and limitations: Later analysis suggested links between common viral pathogens and several top significant clusters. The sole available immune exposure information was CMV serostatus. Analysis performed later found 15,000 or so TCR beta sequences associated with HLA alleles at 0.05 false discovery rate.

PCR employed 60 Vbeta and 13 Jbeta primers. Data came from immunoSEQ multiplex PCR; TCRdb stores just in-frame clones and leaves some out. Of around 190,000 clones listed, around 79% were seen once; the top ten hold approximately 4.4%. Sequencing was performed on PBMCs. The receptor was derived from a woman in her thirties in good health and CMV-seropositive. The chain recombines TRBV27 with TRBJ1-1; 7 positions agree with TRBD1. This chain's CDR3 is CASSSPRAGGTEAFF. In nucleotides, the CDR3 is TGTGCCAGCAGTTCACCCAGGGCAGGGGGGACTGAAGCTTTCTTT.